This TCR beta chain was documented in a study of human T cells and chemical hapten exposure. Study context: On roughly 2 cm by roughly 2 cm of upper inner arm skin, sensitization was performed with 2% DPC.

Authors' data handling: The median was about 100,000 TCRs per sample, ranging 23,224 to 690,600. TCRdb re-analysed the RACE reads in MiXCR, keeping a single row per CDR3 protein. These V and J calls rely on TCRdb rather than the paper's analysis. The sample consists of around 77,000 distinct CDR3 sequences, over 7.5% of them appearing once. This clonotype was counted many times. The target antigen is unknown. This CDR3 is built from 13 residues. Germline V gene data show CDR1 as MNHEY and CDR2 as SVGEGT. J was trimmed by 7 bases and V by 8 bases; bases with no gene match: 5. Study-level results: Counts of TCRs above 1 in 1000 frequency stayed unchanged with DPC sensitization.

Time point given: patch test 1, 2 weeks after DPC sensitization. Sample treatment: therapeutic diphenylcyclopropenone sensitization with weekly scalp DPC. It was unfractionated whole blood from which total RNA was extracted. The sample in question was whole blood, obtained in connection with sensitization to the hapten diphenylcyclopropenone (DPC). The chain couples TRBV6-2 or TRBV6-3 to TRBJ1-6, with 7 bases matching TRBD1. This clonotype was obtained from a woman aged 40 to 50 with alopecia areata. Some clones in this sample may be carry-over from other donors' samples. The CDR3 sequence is CASGGTVNSPLHF. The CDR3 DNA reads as TGTGCCAGCGGAGGGACAGTCAATTCACCCCTCCACTTT.